These T cell receptor beta chains were read from a single sample in a study of T cell changes during pregnancy in multiple sclerosis. Libraries were prepared by immunoSEQ multiplex PCR; TCRdb keeps only in-frame clonotypes and omits some of them. Found here are more than 45,000 clones, 88% of them singletons; the top ten hold around 1.2%. This material consisted of CD4+ T cells from peripheral blood mononuclear cells, taken in the second trimester of pregnancy. The receptor set was obtained from a female donor with multiple sclerosis, enrolled in a pregnancy study. CDR3s include the opening cysteine and the closing phenylalanine or tryptophan. The D gene is left open where the match is weak. Size is omitted from some rows. Given values are once, few, many or a class for expanded clones.

TRBV27,TRBD2,TRBJ2-1,.,TGTGCCAGCAGTTTATATTGGTCGACTAGCGGTGAGCAGTTCTTC,CASSLYWSTSGEQFF
TRBV10-3,TRBD1,TRBJ1-4,.,TGTGCCATCAGTGATCATTCGACAGGGGTGTATGAAAAACTGTTTTTT,CAISDHSTGVYEKLFF
TRBV28,.,TRBJ1-1,.,TGTGCCAGCAGTCTTACAGCAACTGAAGCTTTCTTT,CASSLTATEAFF
TRBV5-1,.,TRBJ2-5,few,TGCGCCAGCAGCCTAACCCAAGAGACCCAGTACTTC,CASSLTQETQYF
TRBV7-9,TRBD2,TRBJ2-1,once,TGTGCCAGCAGCTTAACTACTAGCGGGAGTTCGGGTGAGCAGTTCTTC,CASSLTTSGSSGEQFF
TRBV28,TRBD1,TRBJ2-7,.,TGTGCCAGTGGTCCGCCGGGACAGGGGTCCCACGAGCAGTACTTC,CASGPPGQGSHEQYF
TRBV11-2,.,TRBJ2-1,.,TGTGCCAGCAGCTTAGCAGGGCTCCTGAGCTCCTACAATGAGCAGTTCTTC,CASSLAGLLSSYNEQFF
TRBV18,TRBD2,TRBJ2-3,.,TGTGCCAGCTCACGGCTAGCGGGATCTAGCACAGATACGCAGTATTTT,CASSRLAGSSTDTQYF
TRBV7-9,.,TRBJ1-2,.,TGTGCCAGCAGCTTAGCACATGTTGCCTACACCTTC,CASSLAHVAYTF
TRBV6-4,.,TRBJ2-6,once,TGTGCCAGCAGTGACCGGAGAAAGGCCAACGTCCTGACTTTC,CASSDRRKANVLTF
TRBV7-2,.,TRBJ1-1,once,TGTGCCAGCAGCCCCCAGGGCAGAGAGGCGACTGAAGCTTTCTTT,CASSPQGREATEAFF
TRBV6-5,.,TRBJ1-1,few,TGTGCCAGCAGAGGGGGAAGGGGCACTGAAGCTTTCTTT,CASRGGRGTEAFF
TRBV28,TRBD2,TRBJ2-5,.,TGTGCCAGCAGTTTAGGGCTAGCGGGAGGACAAGAGACCCAGTACTTC,CASSLGLAGGQETQYF
TRBV11-2,.,TRBJ2-7,.,TGTGCCAGCAGCCCGTCACGTGAGAGCTCCTACGAGCAGTACTTC,CASSPSRESSYEQYF
TRBV7-2,.,TRBJ2-1,.,TGTGCCAGCAGCGCCCGACTAGGTTATGAGCAGTTCTTC,CASSARLGYEQFF
TRBV5-1,TRBD1,TRBJ1-2,.,TGCGCCAGCAGCTTCAGGACAGGGGGCTATGGCTACACCTTC,CASSFRTGGYGYTF
TRBV2,TRBD2,TRBJ2-7,.,TGTGCCAGCAGAATAGGACTAGCGGCCACCTACGAGCAGTACTTC,CASRIGLAATYEQYF
TRBV7-2,.,TRBJ2-5,.,TGTGCCAGCAGCCCCCAGTTGGAGACCCAGTACTTC,CASSPQLETQYF
TRBV6-1,TRBD1,TRBJ1-2,few,TGTGCCACCCAAACAGGGGCCCATCGCTATGGCTACACCTTC,CATQTGAHRYGYTF
TRBV2,.,TRBJ2-3,once,TGTGCCAGCAGAGAGGGTGTTGCATTCACAGATACGCAGTATTTT,CASREGVAFTDTQYF
TRBV5-1,TRBD1,TRBJ1-1,.,TGCGCCAGCAGCTTGGGGGACAGCCTAAACACTGAAGCTTTCTTT,CASSLGDSLNTEAFF
TRBV7-3,.,TRBJ2-3,.,TGTGCCAGCAGCTTAACGTCTACTGTAACAGATACGCAGTATTTT,CASSLTSTVTDTQYF
TRBV5-1,TRBD2,TRBJ2-1,.,TGCGCCAGCAGCTTGGTCGGGACTAGAAGGAACAATGAGCAGTTCTTC,CASSLVGTRRNNEQFF
TRBV6-5,TRBD1,TRBJ1-2,.,TGTGCCAGCAGTCGACAGGGGGCGGGTGGCTACACCTTC,CASSRQGAGGYTF
TRBV2,.,TRBJ2-1,.,TGTGCCGGAGAACAGAGGGAGGAGCAGTTCTTC,CAGEQREEQFF
TRBV6-6,.,TRBJ1-5,.,TGTGCCAGCACCCCCTGGGAGGATAGCAATCAGCCCCAGCATTTT,CASTPWEDSNQPQHF
TRBV18,TRBD1,TRBJ1-2,.,TGTGCCAGCTCACCACCCGGGACAGGGGTTTTTTTGGGTGGCTACACCTTC,CASSPPGTGVFLGGYTF
TRBV9,.,TRBJ1-4,few,TGTGCCAGCAGCACCCGGGGGACCCTTTGGGGTGAAAAACTGTTTTTT,CASSTRGTLWGEKLFF
TRBV7-9,.,TRBJ2-2,few,TGTGCCAGCAGCTTAAGACAGATCAACACCGGGGAGCTGTTTTTT,CASSLRQINTGELFF
TRBV19,.,TRBJ2-1,.,TGTGCCAGTAGTATCGGGGATGAGCAGTTCTTC,CASSIGDEQFF
TRBV4-1,TRBD1,TRBJ1-5,once,TGCGCCAGCAGCCAAGAGGCTCCGGAAGGGACAGGGATAGGATGGTTTCAGCCCCAGCATTTT,CASSQEAPEGTGIGWFQPQHF
TRBV5-6,.,TRBJ2-7,.,TGTGCCAGCAGCCCAGGGTTACAGGACTCCTACGAGCAGTACTTC,CASSPGLQDSYEQYF
TRBV5-1,.,TRBJ1-2,.,TGCGCCAGCAGCTTGGGCGACTATGGCTACACCTTC,CASSLGDYGYTF
TRBV5-1,TRBD1,TRBJ2-3,.,TGCGCCAGCAGCCCAGGGGGTTATACAGATACGCAGTATTTT,CASSPGGYTDTQYF
TRBV9,.,TRBJ2-1,.,TGTGCCAGCAGCGCCGGGACTCCCGGGGATGAGCAGTTCTTC,CASSAGTPGDEQFF
TRBV2,.,TRBJ2-3,.,TGTGCCAGCAGCCGGGAGTTCACAGATACGCAGTATTTT,CASSREFTDTQYF
TRBV28,TRBD1,TRBJ2-7,.,TGTGCCAGCAGTTACGGGACAGGGGGCAAACAGTACTTC,CASSYGTGGKQYF
TRBV4-1,.,TRBJ1-2,.,TGCGCCAGCAGCCAAGATTTTGGCAGGGGAAGGGATGGCTACACCTTC,CASSQDFGRGRDGYTF
TRBV6-5,TRBD1,TRBJ1-2,.,TGTGCCAGCAATCAGGGGGCTGGTGGCTACACCTTC,CASNQGAGGYTF
TRBV30,.,TRBJ2-1,.,TGTGCCTGGAGAAAAGCGGACTCCAACAATGAGCAGTTCTTC,CAWRKADSNNEQFF
TRBV28,.,TRBJ1-5,.,TGTGCCAGCAGTGCACATACGCCCCAGCATTTT,CASSAHTPQHF
TRBV7-2,.,TRBJ2-2,.,TGTGCCAGCAGCCGATACGGTGGGGAGCTGTTTTTT,CASSRYGGELFF
TRBV30,TRBD2,TRBJ2-3,.,TGTGCCTGGAGGAGGACTAGCGGGAGGGCCGCTACGCAGTATTTT,CAWRRTSGRAATQYF
TRBV7-7,TRBD2,TRBJ2-1,.,TGTGCTAGCAGCTCAGGGACTAGCGGGAAAGGTGAGCAGTTCTTC,CASSSGTSGKGEQFF
TRBV10-1,TRBD2,TRBJ2-7,.,TGCGCCAGCAGCCCAAGCGGGGGTGAGCAGTACTTC,CASSPSGGEQYF
TRBV29-1,TRBD2,TRBJ2-2,.,TGCAGCGCCTCGGGACTAGCGGGGGCCGGGAACACCGGGGAGCTGTTTTTT,CSASGLAGAGNTGELFF
TRBV5-1,.,TRBJ2-7,.,TGCGCCAGCAGGAGTCCAGGCCGCTCCTACGAGCAGTACTTC,CASRSPGRSYEQYF
TRBV7-3,TRBD2,TRBJ2-7,once,TGTGCCAGCAGCTTATCGGGACTAGAATCTACCGAGCAGTACTTC,CASSLSGLESTEQYF
TRBV5-1,.,TRBJ2-2,.,TGCGCCAGCAGCCGCCCACAGGGCACCGGGGAGCTGTTTTTT,CASSRPQGTGELFF
TRBV7-2,TRBD1,TRBJ1-3,.,TGTGCCAGCAGCTCGGGACAGGGAAGTGGAAACACCATATATTTT,CASSSGQGSGNTIYF
TRBV7-9,TRBD1,TRBJ1-1,.,TGTGCCAGCAGCACGAGACAGGGTCTAGCAGCTGAAGCTTTCTTT,CASSTRQGLAAEAFF
TRBV7-3,.,TRBJ1-2,.,TGTGCCAGCAGCTCCCAGGGGCTTACTACCTATGGCTACACCTTC,CASSSQGLTTYGYTF
TRBV7-9,.,TRBJ1-1,.,TGTGCCAGCAGCCAAGATGACGCCCCAGGAGCTTTCTTT,CASSQDDAPGAFF
TRBV29-1,TRBD1,TRBJ2-7,.,TGCAGCGCAAATCCGGGACAGGGAGGGGACGAGCAGTACTTC,CSANPGQGGDEQYF